These T cell receptor beta chains were read from a single sample in a study of blood T cell repertoires in COVID-19. Only in-frame clones appear in the TCRdb table, and some are missing; sequencing was by immunoSEQ multiplex PCR. This sample has around 220,000 clones, with 75% to 95% found just once. The sequenced material came from PBMCs or T cells enriched from blood (not recorded which). The receptors derive from a woman in her late teens or twenties who had recovered from COVID-19. CDR3s include the opening cysteine and the closing phenylalanine or tryptophan. D genes are given only for firm matches. Size values are once, few and many counts, or a class for expanded clones, and some rows have none.

clone_size: .; cdr3_length: 16; v_call: TRBV24-1; j_call: TRBJ2-1; d_call: TRBD2; cdr3_aa: CATSDFRGGDYNEQFF; cdr3_nt: TGTGCCACCAGTGATTTCCGGGGGGGAGATTACAATGAGCAGTTCTTC
clone_size: .; cdr3_length: 12; v_call: TRBV28; j_call: TRBJ1-2; d_call: TRBD1; cdr3_aa: CASSPYRGGYTF; cdr3_nt: TGTGCCAGCAGTCCCTACAGGGGTGGCTACACCTTC
clone_size: few; cdr3_length: 15; v_call: TRBV2; j_call: TRBJ2-5; d_call: TRBD2; cdr3_aa: CASSGQRGGLGTQYF; cdr3_nt: TGTGCCAGCAGTGGACAGCGGGGGGGCCTTGGGACCCAGTACTTC
clone_size: .; cdr3_length: 15; v_call: TRBV12-5; j_call: TRBJ2-2; d_call: TRBD1; cdr3_aa: CASGSLTGGYGELFF; cdr3_nt: TGTGCTAGTGGTTCGTTGACAGGGGGGTACGGGGAGCTGTTTTTT
clone_size: .; cdr3_length: 12; v_call: TRBV16; j_call: TRBJ1-2; d_call: .; cdr3_aa: CASSQFSTGLGF; cdr3_nt: TGTGCCAGCAGCCAATTTTCGACAGGCCTTGGATTC
clone_size: .; cdr3_length: 20; v_call: TRBV18; j_call: TRBJ2-7; d_call: TRBD2; cdr3_aa: CASSPPRSGQLARKGYEQYF; cdr3_nt: TGTGCCAGCTCACCCCCCCGGTCGGGCCAACTAGCGCGAAAGGGCTACGAGCAGTACTTC
clone_size: .; cdr3_length: 18; v_call: TRBV15; j_call: TRBJ1-1; d_call: .; cdr3_aa: CATSRDRSSVPSNTEAFF; cdr3_nt: TGTGCCACCAGCAGAGATCGGAGCAGCGTTCCCTCGAACACTGAAGCTTTCTTT
clone_size: .; cdr3_length: 14; v_call: TRBV10-3; j_call: TRBJ2-7; d_call: TRBD2; cdr3_aa: CAIRPGLATPEQYF; cdr3_nt: TGTGCCATCAGGCCGGGACTAGCGACCCCCGAGCAGTACTTC
clone_size: .; cdr3_length: 14; v_call: TRBV27; j_call: TRBJ1-5; d_call: .; cdr3_aa: CASSLAFSNQPQHF; cdr3_nt: TGTGCCAGCAGTTTGGCCTTTAGCAATCAGCCCCAGCATTTT
clone_size: .; cdr3_length: 16; v_call: TRBV5-1; j_call: TRBJ1-4; d_call: TRBD1; cdr3_aa: CASSLGVGTDPEKLFF; cdr3_nt: TGCGCCAGCAGCTTGGGGGTGGGGACAGACCCTGAAAAACTGTTTTTT
clone_size: .; cdr3_length: 13; v_call: TRBV19; j_call: TRBJ1-1; d_call: .; cdr3_aa: CASSGGFNTEAFF; cdr3_nt: TGTGCCAGTAGTGGGGGGTTTAACACTGAAGCTTTCTTT
clone_size: .; cdr3_length: 15; v_call: TRBV10-3; j_call: TRBJ1-6; d_call: .; cdr3_aa: CAISINSPEGSPLHF; cdr3_nt: TGTGCCATCAGTATTAACTCTCCCGAGGGCTCACCCCTCCACTTT
clone_size: .; cdr3_length: 15; v_call: TRBV11-2; j_call: TRBJ2-2; d_call: .; cdr3_aa: CASSLYGSVAGELFF; cdr3_nt: TGTGCCAGCAGCTTATACGGGAGTGTCGCCGGGGAGCTGTTTTTT
clone_size: .; cdr3_length: 19; v_call: TRBV2; j_call: TRBJ2-7; d_call: TRBD2; cdr3_aa: CASSDDNGGLAGELGEQYF; cdr3_nt: TGTGCCAGCAGTGATGACAACGGGGGACTAGCGGGAGAACTAGGGGAGCAGTACTTC
clone_size: .; cdr3_length: 14; v_call: TRBV6-5; j_call: TRBJ2-7; d_call: TRBD1; cdr3_aa: CASSYLQGGHEQYF; cdr3_nt: TGTGCCAGCAGTTACCTACAGGGGGGCCACGAGCAGTACTTC
clone_size: .; cdr3_length: 13; v_call: TRBV7-2; j_call: TRBJ1-5; d_call: .; cdr3_aa: CASSLERVQPQHF; cdr3_nt: TGTGCCAGCAGCTTAGAGCGGGTTCAGCCCCAGCATTTT
clone_size: .; cdr3_length: 16; v_call: TRBV29-1; j_call: TRBJ2-7; d_call: .; cdr3_aa: CSVEVLGASKTYEQYF; cdr3_nt: TGCAGCGTTGAAGTGTTGGGGGCGAGTAAAACCTACGAGCAGTACTTC
clone_size: .; cdr3_length: 15; v_call: TRBV13; j_call: TRBJ1-1; d_call: .; cdr3_aa: CASSLTPSGGTEAFF; cdr3_nt: TGTGCCAGCAGCTTAACTCCCAGTGGCGGGACTGAAGCTTTCTTT
clone_size: .; cdr3_length: 15; v_call: TRBV19; j_call: TRBJ1-1; d_call: .; cdr3_aa: CASSGRGEPRTEAFF; cdr3_nt: TGTGCCAGTAGTGGCCGGGGGGAACCAAGAACTGAAGCTTTCTTT
clone_size: .; cdr3_length: 20; v_call: TRBV2; j_call: TRBJ1-5; d_call: TRBD1; cdr3_aa: CASSEENWRDRVYSNQPQHF; cdr3_nt: TGTGCCAGCAGTGAAGAAAACTGGCGGGACAGAGTTTATAGCAATCAGCCCCAGCATTTT
clone_size: .; cdr3_length: 13; v_call: TRBV24-1; j_call: TRBJ1-5; d_call: .; cdr3_aa: CATSGQHNQPQHF; cdr3_nt: TGTGCCACCAGTGGACAGCACAATCAGCCCCAGCATTTT
clone_size: .; cdr3_length: 14; v_call: TRBV4-1; j_call: TRBJ1-5; d_call: .; cdr3_aa: CASSQDVRAQPQHF; cdr3_nt: TGCGCCAGCAGCCAAGATGTCAGGGCCCAGCCCCAGCATTTT
clone_size: .; cdr3_length: 15; v_call: TRBV12-5; j_call: TRBJ1-2; d_call: .; cdr3_aa: CASGLETGYVYGYTF; cdr3_nt: TGTGCTAGTGGTTTGGAAACAGGGTATGTCTATGGCTACACCTTC
clone_size: .; cdr3_length: 14; v_call: TRBV28; j_call: TRBJ1-2; d_call: TRBD1; cdr3_aa: CASSVPGGGYGYTF; cdr3_nt: TGTGCCAGCAGTGTGCCAGGGGGCGGCTATGGCTACACCTTC
clone_size: .; cdr3_length: 13; v_call: TRBV12-3/TRBV12-4; j_call: TRBJ2-1; d_call: .; cdr3_aa: CASSLSGYNEQFF; cdr3_nt: TGTGCCAGCAGTTTAAGCGGATACAATGAGCAGTTCTTC
clone_size: .; cdr3_length: 15; v_call: TRBV6-5; j_call: TRBJ1-1; d_call: TRBD1; cdr3_aa: CASSARQGTNTEAFF; cdr3_nt: TGTGCCAGCAGCGCTCGACAGGGAACGAACACTGAAGCTTTCTTT
clone_size: .; cdr3_length: 14; v_call: TRBV11-3; j_call: TRBJ2-3; d_call: TRBD1; cdr3_aa: CASGSTGNTDTQYF; cdr3_nt: TGTGCCAGCGGATCGACAGGGAACACAGATACGCAGTATTTT
clone_size: many; cdr3_length: 15; v_call: TRBV3-1/TRBV3-2; j_call: TRBJ2-2; d_call: TRBD1; cdr3_aa: CASSPGTADTGELFF; cdr3_nt: TGTGCCAGCAGCCCGGGGACAGCGGACACCGGGGAGCTGTTTTTT
clone_size: .; cdr3_length: 15; v_call: TRBV28; j_call: TRBJ1-2; d_call: TRBD1; cdr3_aa: CASSLRGDRVYGYTF; cdr3_nt: TGTGCCAGCAGTTTAAGGGGAGACAGGGTCTATGGCTACACCTTC
clone_size: .; cdr3_length: 14; v_call: TRBV11-2; j_call: TRBJ2-2; d_call: .; cdr3_aa: CASRHPGATGELFF; cdr3_nt: TGTGCCAGCAGACACCCAGGGGCCACCGGGGAGCTGTTTTTT
clone_size: .; cdr3_length: 12; v_call: TRBV10-3; j_call: TRBJ1-5; d_call: .; cdr3_aa: CAISGGHQPQHF; cdr3_nt: TGTGCCATCAGTGGGGGCCATCAGCCCCAGCATTTT
clone_size: .; cdr3_length: 13; v_call: TRBV27; j_call: TRBJ2-7; d_call: .; cdr3_aa: CASSPRVLDEQYF; cdr3_nt: TGTGCCAGCAGTCCCAGGGTTCTGGACGAGCAGTACTTC
clone_size: .; cdr3_length: 14; v_call: TRBV3-1/TRBV3-2; j_call: TRBJ1-1; d_call: .; cdr3_aa: CASSGLGGDTEAFF; cdr3_nt: TGTGCCAGCAGCGGGCTGGGGGGTGACACTGAAGCTTTCTTT
clone_size: once; cdr3_length: 11; v_call: TRBV27; j_call: TRBJ1-1; d_call: .; cdr3_aa: CASHAGSKAFF; cdr3_nt: TGTGCCAGCCACGCGGGCTCTAAAGCTTTCTTT
clone_size: .; cdr3_length: 16; v_call: TRBV7-3; j_call: TRBJ2-3; d_call: TRBD2; cdr3_aa: CASSTGLEGPTDTQYF; cdr3_nt: TGTGCCAGCAGCACCGGACTAGAGGGGCCCACAGATACGCAGTATTTT
clone_size: once; cdr3_length: 19; v_call: TRBV9; j_call: TRBJ1-6; d_call: .; cdr3_aa: CASSVETGYGRSYNSPLHF; cdr3_nt: TGTGCCAGCAGCGTAGAGACAGGCTATGGTCGATCCTATAATTCACCCCTCCACTTT
clone_size: .; cdr3_length: 16; v_call: TRBV28; j_call: TRBJ2-3; d_call: TRBD1; cdr3_aa: CASKHAGGVGTDTQYF; cdr3_nt: TGTGCCAGCAAACATGCAGGGGGCGTGGGTACAGATACGCAGTATTTT
clone_size: .; cdr3_length: 13; v_call: TRBV4-1; j_call: TRBJ2-7; d_call: .; cdr3_aa: CASSQHLTSEQYF; cdr3_nt: TGCGCCAGCAGCCAACACCTGACTAGCGAGCAGTACTTC
clone_size: .; cdr3_length: 16; v_call: TRBV4-2; j_call: TRBJ2-7; d_call: TRBD1; cdr3_aa: CASSQDEGTGAYEQYF; cdr3_nt: TGTGCCAGCAGCCAAGATGAGGGGACAGGGGCCTACGAGCAGTACTTC
clone_size: .; cdr3_length: 14; v_call: TRBV7-2; j_call: TRBJ2-7; d_call: TRBD2; cdr3_aa: CASSLWSSGSEQYF; cdr3_nt: TGTGCCAGCAGCTTATGGTCCAGCGGGAGCGAGCAGTACTTC
clone_size: once; cdr3_length: 13; v_call: TRBV27; j_call: TRBJ1-2; d_call: .; cdr3_aa: CASSYREGGGYTF; cdr3_nt: TGTGCCAGCAGTTACCGGGAAGGAGGTGGCTACACCTTC
clone_size: .; cdr3_length: 13; v_call: TRBV10-3; j_call: TRBJ2-4; d_call: .; cdr3_aa: CAISDGEGNIQYF; cdr3_nt: TGTGCCATCAGTGATGGAGAAGGAAACATTCAGTACTTC
clone_size: once; cdr3_length: 13; v_call: TRBV11-3; j_call: TRBJ2-1; d_call: .; cdr3_aa: CASSLNPGDEQFF; cdr3_nt: TGTGCCAGCAGCTTAAATCCGGGGGATGAGCAGTTCTTC
clone_size: .; cdr3_length: 14; v_call: TRBV5-1; j_call: TRBJ2-3; d_call: TRBD1; cdr3_aa: CASSLGTGGDTQYF; cdr3_nt: TGCGCCAGCAGCCTAGGGACAGGGGGAGATACGCAGTATTTT
clone_size: .; cdr3_length: 16; v_call: TRBV4-2; j_call: TRBJ2-3; d_call: TRBD2; cdr3_aa: CASSQVAGGLTDTQYF; cdr3_nt: TGTGCCAGCAGCCAAGTCGCGGGGGGGCTCACAGATACGCAGTATTTT
clone_size: .; cdr3_length: 16; v_call: TRBV5-1; j_call: TRBJ2-5; d_call: TRBD2; cdr3_aa: CASSYFGTSGSETQYF; cdr3_nt: TGCGCCAGCAGCTACTTTGGGACTAGCGGGAGCGAGACCCAGTACTTC
clone_size: .; cdr3_length: 13; v_call: TRBV29-1; j_call: TRBJ1-1; d_call: TRBD1; cdr3_aa: CSYTGQLNTEAFF; cdr3_nt: TGCAGCTATACGGGACAGTTGAACACTGAAGCTTTCTTT
clone_size: .; cdr3_length: 16; v_call: TRBV7-2; j_call: TRBJ2-2; d_call: .; cdr3_aa: CASSLAGTRRTGELFF; cdr3_nt: TGTGCCAGCAGCTTAGCCGGGACTCGTCGCACCGGGGAGCTGTTTTTT
clone_size: .; cdr3_length: 15; v_call: TRBV6-5; j_call: TRBJ1-2; d_call: TRBD1; cdr3_aa: CASSPITDRENGYTF; cdr3_nt: TGTGCCAGCAGTCCCATAACCGACAGGGAAAATGGCTACACCTTC
clone_size: .; cdr3_length: 13; v_call: TRBV7-2; j_call: TRBJ1-1; d_call: .; cdr3_aa: CASRAQGSTEAFF; cdr3_nt: TGTGCCAGCAGGGCCCAGGGAAGCACTGAAGCTTTCTTT